Below, 19 T cell receptor beta chains from the same sample are listed, as sequenced in a study of beta chain features in type 1 diabetes. Study-wide results and caveats: All four CD4+ subsets of Type 1 diabetes patients contained TCRB CDR3s that were moderately but significantly shorter.

Every isolated RNA sample was fully reverse transcribed, so sequencing captured expressed TCRB transcripts. Repertoires were generated with immunoSEQ multiplex PCR, while TCRdb's copy carries only in-frame clones and drops some. The table has about 300,000 clones, around an eighth seen once. These receptors' antigens are unknown. Sequences were obtained from naive CD4+ T cells from blood. Receptors originate from a woman aged 18-35 years with type 1 diabetes.

The V and J genes are TRBV29-1 and TRBJ1-2; possible D gene TRBD1, 5 bases. V was trimmed by 1 base and J by 7 bases, leaving 13 bases between them. The germline gives CDR1 SQVTM, CDR2 ANQGSEA. This CDR3 is built from 13 residues. In DNA form, the CDR3 reads TGCAGCGTTGAAGTGTCTCAGGGTGTTGGCTACACCTTC. Translating it yields CSVEVSQGVGYTF.

The CDR3 DNA follows: TGTGCCAGCAGTTTGGGGACAGTCCAAGAGACCCAGTACTTC. It yields the protein CASSLGTVQETQYF. This chain connects TRBV28 to TRBJ2-5; 7 positions match TRBD1. CDR3 size: 14 residues. Looked up from germline, CDR1 is MDHEN and CDR2 is SYDVKM. The J segment lost 1 base and the V segment lost 3 bases, leaving 2 bases of the junction unmatched.

The rearrangement links TRBV7-2 to TRBJ2-1; 7 positions match TRBD2. V lost 2 bases to trimming and J lost 2 bases; unmatched junction nucleotides: 3. CDR3 size: 15 residues. Germline-derived CDR1 and CDR2 are SGHTA and FQGNSA. This chain's CDR3 is CASSLILAAYNEQFF. CDR3 coding DNA: TGTGCCAGCAGCTTAATCCTAGCGGCCTACAATGAGCAGTTCTTC.

The chain has TRBV5-1 and TRBJ2-5; a weak D match, TRBD2 (5 bases). The CDR3 covers 15 residues. CDR1 and CDR2 (germline): SGHRS, YFSETQ. The V gene lost 4 bases and the J gene lost 4 bases, with 17 bases spanning the gap. The DNA for the CDR3 is TGCGCCAGCAGCCGAGGGCCCATTGAGGGAGAGACCCAGTACTTC. Amino acids: CASSRGPIEGETQYF.

The V and J genes are TRBV7-2 and TRBJ2-3; 8 nucleotides match TRBD2. The CDR3 totals 16 residues. Germline V gene data show CDR1 as SGHTA and CDR2 as FQGNSA. Germline trimming cut 8 bases from V and 2 bases from J; bases unmatched to any gene: 12. The DNA of the CDR3 is TGTGCCAGCGGCCAAAACGGCGGGGGGAACACAGATACGCAGTATTTT. It yields the protein CASGQNGGGNTDTQYF.

This clone was picked up one time. The chain has TRBV28 and TRBJ1-2, with TRBD1 matching over 11 bases. The CDR3 extends over 14 amino acids. Germline V gives CDR1 MDHEN, CDR2 SYDVKM. The trim removed 7 bases at V and 1 base at J, leaving 2 bases unmatched. The CDR3 loop is CASKGTGGNYGYTF. The CDR3 DNA reads TGTGCCAGCAAGGGGACAGGGGGTAACTATGGCTACACCTTC.

This clone was found a few times. V and J are TRBV19 and TRBJ1-2, with a tentative D call TRBD1 (5 bases). This CDR3 is built from 14 residues. Trimming stripped 6 bases from V and 3 bases from J, with 14 bases between. Germline V gene sequence: CDR1 LNHDA, CDR2 SQIVND (reference sequence). The CDR3 is CASRSQGGYYGYTF. The CDR3 region has the DNA TGTGCCAGTAGATCCCAGGGTGGATACTATGGCTACACCTTC.

Written as DNA, the CDR3 is TGTGCCAGCAGCGTAAAAAGCGGGAGGGGGTACAATGAGCAGTTCTTC. This gives the protein CASSVKSGRGYNEQFF. This chain links TRBV9 with TRBJ2-1; 10 bases fit TRBD2. V shed 1 base and J 4 bases; nucleotides not matched to a gene: 5. The CDR3 covers 16 residues. CDR1 is SGDLS and CDR2 is YYNGEE in the germline V gene. The complete variable domain, with remaining parts taken from reference TRBV9 and TRBJ2-1, reads DSGVTQTPKHLITATGQRVTLRCSPRSGDLSVYWYQQSLDQGLQFLIQYYNGEERAKGNILERFSAQQFPDLHSELNLSSLELGDSALYFCASSVKSGRGYNEQFFGPGTRLTVL.

This clone has a count of ten or more. The chain joins TRBV29-1 to TRBJ2-4; TRBD2 matches at 10 bases. After removal of 5 bases from V and 14 bases from J, the junction contained 12 bases not matched to a gene. Germline loops: CDR1 SQVTM, CDR2 ANQGSEA. The CDR3 runs 13 residues. The CDR3: CSVPEGTSVREYF. DNA for the CDR3: TGCAGCGTTCCTGAGGGGACTAGCGTTAGAGAGTACTTC.

This clone was counted a few times. The chain links TRBV10-3 to TRBJ2-7, with D unclear. Trimming took off 3 bases at V and 1 base at J, with 4 bases between the two ends. The CDR3 is 12 residues long. In germline, CDR1 is ENHRY, CDR2 SYGVKD. CDR3 DNA sequence: TGTGCCATCAGTGAACAGTCCTACGAGCAGTACTTC. This gives the protein CAISEQSYEQYF.

The V gene is TRBV28, the J gene TRBJ2-1; D is perhaps TRBD2 (6 bases). Deletions cut 8 bases from V and 1 base from J, with 12 bases between. Germline-derived CDR1 and CDR2 are MDHEN and SYDVKM. The CDR3 consists of 14 residues. CDR3 sequence (DNA): TGTGCCAGCGGGGAGGTTGGTTCCTACAATGAGCAGTTCTTC. Translation gives CASGEVGSYNEQFF.

This clone was seen only a few times. This chain links TRBV7-2 with TRBJ2-5; D is possibly TRBD1 (5 bases). This CDR3 contains 15 residues. In germline, CDR1 is SGHTA, CDR2 FQGNSA. The ends were cut back, 0 bases at V and 2 bases at J, with 10 bases in the middle. CDR3 in amino acids: CASSLAANRQETQYF. The CDR3 nucleotides are TGTGCCAGCAGCTTAGCCGCTAACAGGCAAGAGACCCAGTACTTC.

V is TRBV30 and J is TRBJ2-3; TRBD2 agrees at 11 bases. The J segment lost 3 bases and the V segment lost 1 base, leaving 6 bases of the junction unmatched. This CDR3 region has 16 residues. The germline CDR1 and CDR2 sequences are GTSNPN and SVGIG (reference sequence). The CDR3 loop reads CAWSAGLAGGTDTQYF. For the CDR3, the DNA is TGTGCCTGGAGTGCGGGGCTAGCGGGAGGTACAGATACGCAGTATTTT.

This clone turned up a few times. This rearrangement joins TRBV5-1 to TRBJ2-1; 13 bases fit TRBD2. This CDR3 has 15 residues. CDR1 is SGHRS, CDR2 YFSETQ, per germline. The V segment lost 2 bases and the J segment 6 bases; nucleotides outside the gene matches: 2. This CDR3 reads CASSFGTSGTNEQFF. The CDR3, as DNA: TGCGCCAGCAGCTTTGGGACTAGCGGGACCAATGAGCAGTTCTTC.

This clone was counted only a few times. The chain's CDR3 is CASSRLQGASTGELFF. The CDR3 region has the DNA TGTGCCAGCAGCCGCCTACAGGGGGCGAGCACCGGGGAGCTGTTTTTT. The rearrangement links TRBV11-2 to TRBJ2-2; 9 bases fit TRBD1. Germline CDR1 and CDR2: SGHAT and FQNNGV. V was pared by 5 bases and J by 4 bases, with 8 bases of the junction left unmatched. The CDR3 is 16 residues long.

This clone was seen at least ten times. This chain joins TRBV29-1 and TRBJ2-1; possibly TRBD2 for D (6 bases). CDR3 length equals 12 residues. Per the germline V gene, CDR1 is SQVTM and CDR2 is ANQGSEA. Trimming took off 8 bases at V and 2 bases at J, with 10 bases between the two ends. The CDR3 region has the DNA TGCAGCCTCCGACTAGCCTACAATGAGCAGTTCTTC. As protein: CSLRLAYNEQFF.

Only a few counts were recorded for this clone. The rearrangement links TRBV30 to TRBJ2-7, with 11 bases identical to TRBD2. Germline loops: CDR1 GTSNPN, CDR2 SVGIG (reference sequence). CDR3 size: 13 residues. Trimming took 7 bases from V and 1 from J; bases not matched to a gene: 3. CDR3 bases: TGTGCCTCAGGGACTAGCGGATCCTACGAGCAGTACGTC. Encoded protein: CASGTSGSYEQYV.

The CDR3 spells CASSIGGTGSYEQYF. CDR3 in DNA: TGTGCCAGTAGTATTGGGGGGACAGGGTCCTACGAGCAGTACTTC. The chain is built from TRBV19 and TRBJ2-7, with TRBD1 matching over 9 bases. CDR3 size: 15 residues. CDR1 LNHDA and CDR2 SQIVND come from the germline V gene (reference sequence). V was pared by 3 bases and J by 1 base, with 4 bases of the junction left unmatched.

This clone was seen once. The genes are TRBV28 and TRBJ2-3; 11 nucleotides match TRBD2. V was clipped by 6 bases and J by 3 bases; unmatched bases: 5. This CDR3 comprises 15 residues. In germline, CDR1 is MDHEN, CDR2 SYDVKM. CDR3 bases: TGTGCCAGCAGCCCACTAGCGGGAGTAACAGATACGCAGTATTTT. Its translation is CASSPLAGVTDTQYF.